One and the same sample provided the 16 T cell receptor beta chains below, sequenced in a study of T cells after yellow fever vaccination. In TCRdb, the 5' RACE reads were re-called with MiXCR into one record per CDR3 protein. The profile shows some 320,000 distinct CDR3 sequences, around 4.4% of them singletons. Sequencing was performed on PBMCs, taken 15 days after the yellow fever booster vaccination. These TCRs come from a man between 18 and 35 years old who received the YFV17D yellow fever vaccine.

The chain is built from TRBV5-1 and TRBJ2-3; a weak D match, TRBD2 (6 bases). Germline CDR1 is SGHRS and CDR2 is YFSETQ. There are 14 residues in the CDR3. Trimming removed 4 bases from V and 1 base from J, with 10 bases in between. The CDR3 DNA reads TGCGCCAGCAGCGGCGGGGTTGGCACAGATACGCAGTATTTT. Translating it yields CASSGGVGTDTQYF.

The rearrangement links TRBV5-1 to TRBJ2-2; 10 nucleotides match TRBD1. After removal of 2 bases from V and 6 bases from J, the junction contained 13 bases not matched to a gene. Germline V gene sequence: CDR1 SGHRS, CDR2 YFSETQ. The CDR3 has 18 amino acids. Written as DNA, the CDR3 is TGCGCCAGCAGCTTTCGACAGGGGGCCTCCCTTAGGTCCGGGGAGCTGTTTTTT. It is translated as CASSFRQGASLRSGELFF.

Remarks on this clonotype: Just one base apart from a much larger clone, this may be a read error. V gene TRBV5-5 combines with J gene TRBJ2-1; 11 bases fit TRBD1. CDR3 length: 20 residues. Germline CDR1 is SGHKS and CDR2 is YYEKEE (reference sequence). In DNA form, the CDR3 reads TGTGCCTGCAGCTTGTCTCCCGGACAGGGGGCCCTAGCGGGGACAAATGAGCAGTTCTTC. Translation gives CACSLSPGQGALAGTNEQFF.

The chain carries TRBV4-1 and TRBJ1-2; 7 positions agree with TRBD1. Germline CDR1 is MGHRA and CDR2 is YSYEKL. Losses at the gene ends were 2 bases for V and 0 bases for J; bases not matched to a gene: 6. This CDR3 has 16 amino acids. The CDR3 region has the DNA TGCGCCAGCAGCCAAAATAACAGGGGAGCTAACTATGGCTACACCTTC. This sequence encodes CASSQNNRGANYGYTF.

This clonotype was detected many times. This chain connects TRBV25-1 to TRBJ2-7; D remains ambiguous. Germline values: CDR1 MGHDK, CDR2 SYGVNS. Trimming took 6 bases from V and 0 from J, leaving 9 bases between them. The CDR3 has 13 residues. The CDR3: CASRSRYSYEQYF. The CDR3 DNA sequence: TGTGCCAGCAGATCGAGGTACTCCTACGAGCAGTACTTC.

The CDR3 DNA reads as TGTGCCAGCAGCTTATGGTCTAGTCTCTCTGGGGCCAACGTCCTGACTTTC. It codes for CASSLWSSLSGANVLTF. The chain employs TRBV7-3 and TRBJ2-6; no clear D gene. Trimming took off 2 bases at V and 0 bases at J, with 11 bases between the two ends. Germline V lookup: CDR1 SGHTA, CDR2 FQGTGA. The CDR3 is 17 amino acids. Looking up the rest from reference TRBV7-3 and TRBJ2-6 gives the full variable domain: GAGVSQTPSNKVTEKGKYVELRCDPISGHTALYWYRQSLGQGPEFLIYFQGTGAADDSGLPNDRFFAVRPEGSVSTLKIQRTERGDSAVYLCASSLWSSLSGANVLTFGAGSRLTVL.

In its sample, this clonotype was seen many times. The V and J genes are TRBV24-1 and TRBJ1-1; D is unresolved. The CDR3 is made up of 12 amino acids. Trimming pared 3 bases from V and 14 bases from J, leaving 15 bases between. Germline CDR1 is KGHDR and CDR2 is SFDVKD. Here the CDR3 DNA reads TGTGCCACCAGTGATGCCTCGGAAGTCCTATTCTTT. Its translation is CATSDASEVLFF.

The chain carries TRBV4-3 and TRBJ2-4, with D possibly TRBD2 on 6 matching bases. Germline V CDR1 and CDR2: LGHNA, YSLEER. V was clipped by 1 base and J by 2 bases, with 21 bases between them. The CDR3 is 19 amino acids. CDR3 coding DNA: TGCGCCAGCAGCCAAGTCGGCGGGGAACGGCCTGTTACCAAAAACATTCAGTACTTC. This encodes CASSQVGGERPVTKNIQYF.

This clonotype was detected a few times. The genes are TRBV27 and TRBJ1-6, with unresolved D. This CDR3 spans 12 amino acids. The V gene lost 4 bases and the J gene lost 9 bases, with 7 bases spanning the gap. The germline V gene has CDR1 MNHEY and CDR2 SMNVEV (reference sequence). CDR3 coding DNA: TGTGCCAGCAGTTCCCTCCCTTCACCCCTCCACTTT. Amino acids: CASSSLPSPLHF.

This clonotype appeared a few times. The chain recombines TRBV20-1 with TRBJ1-5; possibly TRBD1 for D (5 bases). The CDR3 totals 18 residues. The V gene's germline CDR1 is DFQATT and CDR2 SNEGSKA (reference sequence). Trimming took off 3 bases at V and 7 bases at J, with 28 bases between the two ends. The CDR3 bases are TGCAGTGCTAGGGACCTACCGAAGTTGAGCCAGGGCAGGCAGCCCCAGCATTTT. It encodes CSARDLPKLSQGRQPQHF.

This clonotype has a count of ten or more. The chain uses TRBV4-1 and TRBJ2-3; 8 bases line up with TRBD1. Trimming at V came to 0 bases and at J to 4 bases, leaving 6 bases not matched to a gene. The CDR3 is 16 amino acids. Germline lookup yields CDR1 MGHRA and CDR2 YSYEKL. CDR3 nucleotides: TGCGCCAGCAGCCAAGATGCAGGGGGCGGGGCAGATACGCAGTATTTT. Its protein product is CASSQDAGGGADTQYF.

The V and J genes are TRBV7-9 and TRBJ2-1; 10 bases are shared with TRBD1. Unmatched junction bases numbered 11, after V lost 4 bases and J lost 8 bases. The CDR3 sequence is 16 residues long. Germline CDR1 and CDR2: SEHNR and FQNEAQ (reference sequence). Here the CDR3 reads CASSSGEGQGFHEQFF. In DNA, the CDR3 is TGTGCCAGCAGCTCCGGAGAGGGACAGGGGTTCCATGAGCAGTTCTTC.

The chain is built from TRBV6-2 or TRBV6-3 and TRBJ2-5; TRBD2 matches 7 bases. The junction had 7 bases not matched to a gene; V was cut back by 7 bases and J by 2 bases. The CDR3 is 14 residues long. Germline V CDR1 and CDR2: MNHEY, SVGEGT. CDR3 bases: TGTGCCAGCAAAGGGCGGGGGATTCAAGAGACCCAGTACTTC. This codes for CASKGRGIQETQYF.

This clonotype has just a few counts. The chain combines TRBV9 with TRBJ2-5; 15 bases line up with TRBD2. Germline V lookup: CDR1 SGDLS, CDR2 YYNGEE. V lost 7 bases and J lost 4; bases outside the gene matches: 8. The CDR3 runs to 16 residues. The CDR3 here is CASGRTSGGAGETQYF. The CDR3 region has the DNA TGTGCCAGCGGAAGGACTAGCGGGGGGGCCGGAGAGACCCAGTACTTC.

This clonotype has ten or more counts. The rearrangement uses TRBV5-1 and TRBJ1-1; D might be TRBD1 (6 bases). The CDR3 runs to 12 residues. The germline V and J ends were trimmed by 5 bases and 6 bases, with 11 bases remaining between them. Germline-derived CDR1 and CDR2 are SGHRS and YFSETQ. In nucleotides, the CDR3 is TGCGCCAGCAGTACCAGGGGATCTGAAGCTTTCTTT. This encodes CASSTRGSEAFF.

This clonotype was counted ten times or more. The chain couples TRBV10-2 to TRBJ2-7; 7 nucleotides line up with TRBD2. The germline V gene has CDR1 WSHSY and CDR2 SAAADI. Unmatched junction bases numbered 9, after V lost 8 bases and J lost 2 bases. The CDR3 has 14 residues. CDR3 loop: CASGSRGTTYEQYF. CDR3 nucleotides: TGCGCCAGCGGATCACGGGGGACTACCTACGAGCAGTACTTC.